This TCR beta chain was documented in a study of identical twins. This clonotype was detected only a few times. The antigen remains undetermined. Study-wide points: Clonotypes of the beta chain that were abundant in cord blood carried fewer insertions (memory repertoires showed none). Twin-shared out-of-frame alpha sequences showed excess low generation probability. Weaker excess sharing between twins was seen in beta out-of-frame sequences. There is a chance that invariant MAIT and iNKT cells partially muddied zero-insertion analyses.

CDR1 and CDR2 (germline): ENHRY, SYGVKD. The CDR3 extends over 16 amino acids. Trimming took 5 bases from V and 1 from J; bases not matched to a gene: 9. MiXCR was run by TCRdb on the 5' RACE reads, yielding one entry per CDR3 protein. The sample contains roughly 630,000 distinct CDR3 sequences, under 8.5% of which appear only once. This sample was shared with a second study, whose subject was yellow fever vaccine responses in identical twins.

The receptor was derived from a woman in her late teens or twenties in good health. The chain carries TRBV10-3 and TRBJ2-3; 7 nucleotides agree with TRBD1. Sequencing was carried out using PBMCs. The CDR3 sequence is CAISTLWDSGTDTQYF. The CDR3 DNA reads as TGTGCCATCAGTACCCTCTGGGACAGTGGCACAGATACGCAGTATTTT.